This T cell receptor beta chain was obtained from a study of CD8 T cells in Susac syndrome. The authors reverse transcribed about 0.5 to 1 ug RNA with random hexamers. TCRdb redid the calling of the immunoSEQ multiplex PCR reads with MiXCR, one entry per CDR3 protein. The sample lists some 260,000 distinct CDR3 sequences; about 85% were seen once. From germline, CDR1 is MDHEN and CDR2 SYDVKM. This CDR3 region has 14 residues. V lost 6 bases, J lost 4 bases, and 4 bases stayed unmatched. Material for sequencing was CD8+ T cells from PBMCs. This chain connects TRBV28 to TRBJ1-4; 8 bases match TRBD1. The TCR was taken from a human donor with multiple sclerosis. The CDR3 nucleotides read TGTGCCAGCAGCCGGGACAGGAGTAATGAAAAACTGTTTTTT. This sequence encodes CASSRDRSNEKLFF.